This is a list of T cell receptor beta chains from one sample in a study of PD-L1 blockade in urothelial cancer. Libraries were prepared by immunoSEQ multiplex PCR; TCRdb keeps only in-frame clonotypes and omits some of them. Here the sample spans 35,000 to 45,000 clones, 83% being singletons. The material sequenced was PBMCs, taken around atezolizumab (anti-PD-L1) treatment. Receptor source: a man aged 55 to 69 with urothelial cancer. Each CDR3 is given with its conserved first and last residue. The order of the fields is J gene, clone size, CDR3 length, V gene, D gene, CDR3 DNA, CDR3 protein. The D gene is left open where the match is weak. For some rows the clone size is stated as once, few or many, or as a class when expanded; others skip it.

TRBJ1-6 | . | 17 | TRBV28 | . | TGTGCCAGCAGTTTACCGACAGAGTCGGCCTATAATTCACCCCTCCACTTT | CASSLPTESAYNSPLHF
TRBJ2-5 | . | 16 | TRBV5-6 | TRBD2 | TGTGCCAGCAGCTTGGGTTTAGCGGGGGGATGGGAGACCCAGTACTTC | CASSLGLAGGWETQYF
TRBJ1-2 | . | 16 | TRBV6-6 | . | TGTGCCAGCAGATCCGTTGGGGCGTTCGTTAACTATGGCTACACCTTC | CASRSVGAFVNYGYTF
TRBJ2-7 | . | 13 | TRBV19 | TRBD1 | TGTGCCAGTAGTACGGGACAGACCTACGAGCAGTACTTC | CASSTGQTYEQYF
TRBJ1-5 | . | 15 | TRBV7-9 | . | TGTGCCAGCAGCTTAGGTGACAGTTTCAATCAGCCCCAGCATTTT | CASSLGDSFNQPQHF
TRBJ1-2 | . | 13 | TRBV6-4 | . | TGTGCCAGCAGTGATCCCTGGAGTTTCGGCTACACCTTC | CASSDPWSFGYTF
TRBJ1-2 | . | 13 | TRBV5-6 | TRBD1 | TGTGCCAGCAGATACCGACAGGGCTATGGCTACACCTTC | CASRYRQGYGYTF
TRBJ1-2 | . | 14 | TRBV19 | TRBD1 | TGTGCCAGTAGTTGGACAGGGGCCTCCTATGGCTACACCTTC | CASSWTGASYGYTF
TRBJ1-1 | . | 14 | TRBV6-5 | . | TGTGCCAGCAGGCCCTTCGAGGTGGGCACTGAAGCTTTCTTT | CASRPFEVGTEAFF
TRBJ1-1 | . | 15 | TRBV10-2 | . | TGCGCCAGCAGTGTATGGGGGCTTAGTGGGGGTGAAGCTTTCTTT | CASSVWGLSGGEAFF
TRBJ2-3 | few | 11 | TRBV20-1 | . | TGCAGTGCTAGGGTACTAGATACGCAGTATTTT | CSARVLDTQYF
TRBJ2-7 | once | 13 | TRBV10-3 | TRBD1 | TGTGCCAGCCACCGGGACAGCTCCTACGAGCAGTACTTC | CASHRDSSYEQYF
TRBJ2-5 | . | 16 | TRBV5-6 | TRBD1 | TGTGCCAGCAGCCCCCGGACAGGGGATTTCGAAGAGACCCAGTACTTC | CASSPRTGDFEETQYF
TRBJ2-3 | few | 18 | TRBV5-1 | TRBD2 | TGCGCCAGCAGCTTGTACCGGGGGGGCGAGAGCGGCACAGATACGCAGTATTTT | CASSLYRGGESGTDTQYF
TRBJ1-2 | . | 13 | TRBV5-5 | . | TGTGCCAGCAGCTTTTCAGGGGCCTATGGCTACACCTTC | CASSFSGAYGYTF
TRBJ1-4 | . | 13 | TRBV29-1 | TRBD1 | TGCAGCGTTGGGACAGGGAGGGATGAAAAACTGTTTTTT | CSVGTGRDEKLFF
TRBJ1-4 | . | 14 | TRBV27 | . | TGTGCCAGCAGTTCGGACAGCTCTAATGAAAAACTGTTTTTT | CASSSDSSNEKLFF
TRBJ2-5 | . | 14 | TRBV19 | TRBD1 | TGTGCCAGTAGTACGCCGGGACAGCAAGAGACCCAGTACTTC | CASSTPGQQETQYF
TRBJ2-3 | few | 14 | TRBV7-6 | TRBD2 | TGTGCCAGCAGCTTCGGACTAGCGGGGGATACGCAGTATTTT | CASSFGLAGDTQYF
TRBJ1-5 | . | 16 | TRBV27 | TRBD1 | TGTGCCAGCAGTCCCCGGACAGGGCATAGCAATCAGCCCCAGCATTTT | CASSPRTGHSNQPQHF
TRBJ2-7 | . | 14 | TRBV5-1 | . | TGCGCCAGCAGCCAAGACAACGGCGACTACGAGCAGTACTTC | CASSQDNGDYEQYF
TRBJ2-1 | . | 15 | TRBV6-5 | TRBD1 | TGTGCCAGCAGATCAGGGGGTGCAACCTACAATGAGCAGTTCTTC | CASRSGGATYNEQFF
TRBJ2-5 | . | 15 | TRBV27 | TRBD1 | TGTGCCAGCAGTTCGACGGACAGGGGGTGGGAGACCCAGTACTTC | CASSSTDRGWETQYF
TRBJ1-6 | . | 17 | TRBV28 | TRBD1 | TGTGCCAGCAGTACATGGACAGGGGCCCCATATAATTCACCCCTCCACTTT | CASSTWTGAPYNSPLHF
TRBJ1-2 | once | 14 | TRBV6-5 | . | TGTGCCAGCGCCCAGGGTAGGGCTAACTATGGCTACACCTTC | CASAQGRANYGYTF
TRBJ2-5 | . | 15 | TRBV5-6 | TRBD2 | TGTGCCAGCAACCTTGGAGCGGGGGGCCAAGAGACCCAGTACTTC | CASNLGAGGQETQYF
TRBJ1-1 | . | 13 | TRBV12-5 | . | TGTGCTAGTGGACAGGGTCTAGGCACTGAAGCTTTCTTT | CASGQGLGTEAFF
TRBJ2-3 | . | 15 | TRBV9 | . | TGTGCCAGCAGCTCCGAGTGGGCAGGCACAGATACGCAGTATTTT | CASSSEWAGTDTQYF
TRBJ1-4 | . | 12 | TRBV5-5 | TRBD1 | TGTGCCAGCAGTATACAGGGGCAAAAACTGTTTTTT | CASSIQGQKLFF
TRBJ2-5 | . | 15 | TRBV7-6 | . | TGTGCCAGCAGCGCCCCCAGGGGTTCAAGAGAGACCCAGTACTTC | CASSAPRGSRETQYF
TRBJ2-7 | . | 14 | TRBV11-1 | . | TGTGCCAGCAGCTTAGATGCAGTCACCTACGAGCAGTACTTC | CASSLDAVTYEQYF
TRBJ2-1 | . | 16 | TRBV7-2 | TRBD2 | TGTGCCAGCAGTCCGGGGGGAGAGTTAGGCGGCTCTCGGCAGTTCTTC | CASSPGGELGGSRQFF
TRBJ1-2 | once | 15 | TRBV6-5 | . | TGTGCCAGCAGTCGATTTCGTGGGGGGGCGTGGGGCTACACCTTC | CASSRFRGGAWGYTF
TRBJ2-2 | . | 15 | TRBV14 | . | TGTGCCAGCAGCCTCCTTCCGGGGTATGCCGGGGAGCTGTTTTTT | CASSLLPGYAGELFF
TRBJ1-6 | . | 16 | TRBV5-4 | . | TGTGCCAGCAGCTTGGGGGCGAGCTCCTATAATTCACCCCTCCACTTT | CASSLGASSYNSPLHF
TRBJ2-7 | . | 14 | TRBV7-3 | TRBD2 | TGTGCCAGCAGCTATAGCGGGGAGGGGTACGAGCAGTACTTC | CASSYSGEGYEQYF
TRBJ2-3 | . | 17 | TRBV28 | TRBD2 | TGTGCCAGCACCCCCCCGTTCCCTAGCGGGGGAGGAGATACGCAGTATTTT | CASTPPFPSGGGDTQYF
TRBJ2-2 | . | 17 | TRBV28 | TRBD2 | TGTGCCAGCGGTAAAGCGGGGGGGACCGGGAGGACCGGGGAGCTGTTTTTT | CASGKAGGTGRTGELFF
TRBJ1-1 | . | 14 | TRBV28 | TRBD1 | TGTGCCAGCAGATCCGGGACAGCGAACACTGAAGCTTTCTTT | CASRSGTANTEAFF
TRBJ1-2 | . | 15 | TRBV2 | TRBD1 | TGTGCCAGCAGTTCCGGGACAGGGTTGAACTATGGCTACACCTTC | CASSSGTGLNYGYTF
TRBJ2-5 | . | 13 | TRBV7-3 | . | TGTGCCAGCAGCCGGAGTCCGGTGGAGACCCAGTACTTC | CASSRSPVETQYF
TRBJ1-1 | . | 16 | TRBV27 | TRBD1 | TGTGCCAGCAGTTCGCACGAAAGACAGGGAAGCCCTGAAGCTTTCTTT | CASSSHERQGSPEAFF
TRBJ2-7 | . | 14 | TRBV28 | TRBD1 | TGTGCCAGCAAGGAGCAGGGGGTTGTTCACGAGCAGTACTTC | CASKEQGVVHEQYF
TRBJ2-7 | . | 17 | TRBV5-1 | TRBD1 | TGCGCCAGCAGCGTGACAGCCCCGGGACAGGGGGCCTACGAGCAGTACTTC | CASSVTAPGQGAYEQYF
TRBJ2-7 | . | 15 | TRBV5-1 | TRBD1 | TGCGCCAGCAGCCCACTCCACCCGGGACAGTTCGAGCAGTACTTC | CASSPLHPGQFEQYF
TRBJ1-4 | . | 14 | TRBV28 | TRBD1 | TGTGCCAGCACCAAAGGGGGCCTTAGTGAAAAACTGTTTTTT | CASTKGGLSEKLFF
TRBJ2-1 | . | 16 | TRBV5-1 | . | TGCGCCAGCAGCTTAGAAAGCAGGGTCTCCTACAATGAGCAGTTCTTC | CASSLESRVSYNEQFF
TRBJ2-1 | . | 14 | TRBV5-1 | . | TGCGCCAGCAGCTTGGCTTACGGCTACAATGAGCAGTTCTTC | CASSLAYGYNEQFF
TRBJ2-1 | . | 15 | TRBV7-3 | TRBD2 | TGTGCCAGCAGCTCTAGCGGGGGGGTCCACAATGAGCAGTTCTTC | CASSSSGGVHNEQFF
TRBJ1-5 | . | 14 | TRBV19 | . | TGTGCCAGTAATCCCAGTTCGTTCGTTCAGCCCCAGCATTTT | CASNPSSFVQPQHF
TRBJ2-1 | . | 16 | TRBV5-1 | TRBD1 | TGCGCCAGCAGCTCGCCGGGACAGGGGGGTCGGGGTGAGCAGTTCTTC | CASSSPGQGGRGEQFF
TRBJ1-5 | . | 15 | TRBV7-5 | . | TGTGCCAGAAGCTTAAGTAGGGGCTGGCTCCAGCCCCAGCATTTT | CARSLSRGWLQPQHF
TRBJ2-1 | . | 12 | TRBV5-4 | . | TGTGCCAGCAGTCTACTCCCCGGTGAGCAGTTCTTC | CASSLLPGEQFF
TRBJ2-7 | . | 14 | TRBV10-3 | . | TGTGCCATCAGTGAGTGGCAGGGAAACTACGAGCAGTACTTC | CAISEWQGNYEQYF
TRBJ1-5 | . | 15 | TRBV7-2 | . | TGTGCCAGCAGCTTAGATGGAGGGTCAAATCAGCCCCAGCATTTT | CASSLDGGSNQPQHF
TRBJ1-4 | . | 16 | TRBV6-6 | . | TGTGCCAGCAGCAAACTGGAGGCGGGTCCGGGGGAAAAACTGTTTTTT | CASSKLEAGPGEKLFF
TRBJ1-6 | . | 16 | TRBV19 | . | TGTGCCAGTAGTAGCCCAGGCGGGGGCGGTCGTGGACCCCTCCACTTT | CASSSPGGGGRGPLHF